This entry is about one TCR beta chain. The CDR3 covers 14 residues. V gave up 0 bases and J gave up 5 bases, with 11 bases separating them. The germline gives CDR1 SGHRS, CDR2 YFSETQ. This specimen belongs to a study of blood T cell repertoires in COVID-19. The data were produced by immunoSEQ multiplex PCR, yet TCRdb's version contains in-frame clones alone and is incomplete. In the table there are under 150,000 clones, around 77% of which are singletons. Material for sequencing was peripheral blood. The rearrangement uses TRBV5-1 and TRBJ1-1, with no clear D. This receptor was identified in a man aged 50-60 years with active or convalescent COVID-19. The CDR3 region has the DNA TGCGCCAGCAGCTTGGGTGATGGGAGAACTGAAGCTTTCTTT. Protein: CASSLGDGRTEAFF.